This T cell receptor (beta chain) was captured in a study of Ad26.COV2.S vaccination and SARS-CoV-2 variants. Study-level information: The study gave Ad26.COV2.S intramuscularly, once or twice 56 days apart. Overall study results and limits: Vaccine recipients posted higher spike-specific TCR breadth than their placebo counterparts. Measurement of non-spike TCR breadth gave similar results in vaccine and placebo recipients.

On this clone: The antigen remains unidentified.

The V gene's germline CDR1 is PRHDT and CDR2 FYEKMQ (reference sequence). V was cut by 6 bases and J by 7 bases, with 18 bases left in between. This CDR3 is 14 amino acids long. TCRdb's copy holds only in-frame clones and misses some; the assay was immunoSEQ multiplex PCR. The sample carries about 450,000 clones, approximately 89% recorded once. Treatment described: about 20 received Ad26.COV2.S at low or high dose, single or two shots; 5 received placebo; per-sample allocation not given. Sampling occurred on day 63 after the first vaccine or placebo injection. The rearrangement links TRBV13 to TRBJ1-1; D is unresolved. The specimen was peripheral blood, collected in a trial of Ad26.COV2.S vaccine versus placebo. This TCR derives from a person between 18 and 60 years old who received the Ad26.COV2.S COVID-19 vaccine or a placebo. CDR3 coding DNA: TGTGCCAGCAGTCCCAGGCCCGGTTCGGGTGAAGCTTTCTTT. Translation: CASSPRPGSGEAFF.